What follows are 25 T cell receptor beta chains derived from one specimen sequenced in a study of T cells after yellow fever vaccination (dated by TCRdb to the late 2010s). Libraries were prepared through 5' RACE. TCRdb lists the instrument as Illumina HiSeq 2500. Clones were called with MiXCR by TCRdb after fastp trimmed the public reads at Q25, and only in-frame beta chains were retained. Each CDR3 protein appears once, grouped with its most common genes and DNA. The sample table contains about 47,000 distinct CDR3 sequences; only one count was recorded for around 7% of them. The ten largest clones take up 25% to 30% of the sample. Sample treatment or condition, as interpreted from the label and publication: live attenuated yellow fever vaccine strain. The sample here was CD8+ T cells sorted from PBMCs, taken less than 16 days after the first yellow fever vaccination. The receptors come from a man younger than 30 who received the YFV17D yellow fever vaccine.

This clonotype was picked up many times. The genes are TRBV5-1 and TRBJ2-7, with D possibly being TRBD2 (6 bases). Germline CDR1 reads SGHRS; CDR2 reads YFSETQ. The CDR3 extends over 16 amino acids. Deletions cut 1 base from V and 2 bases from J, with 16 bases between. CDR3 sequence reads: CASSLPSGTSAYEQYF. Written as DNA, the CDR3 is TGCGCCAGCAGCTTGCCGTCCGGGACTTCCGCCTACGAGCAGTACTTC. Looking up the rest from reference TRBV5-1 and TRBJ2-7 gives the full variable domain: KAGVTQTPRYLIKTRGQQVTLSCSPISGHRSVSWYQQTPGQGLQFLFEYFSETQRNKGNFPGRFSGRQFSNSRSEMNVSTLELGDSALYLCASSLPSGTSAYEQYFGPGTRLTVT.

For this clonotype: This sequence may be a read error, since a much larger clone differs from it by one base. The CDR3 reads CASSPQGTQPQHF. The CDR3 DNA reads as TGTGCCAGCAGCCCACAGGGCACTCAGCCCCAGCATTTT. This chain uses TRBV7-9 with TRBJ1-5; D perhaps matches TRBD1 (6 bases). V lost 5 bases, J lost 6 bases, and 11 bases lay in between. Per the germline V gene, CDR1 is SEHNR and CDR2 is FQNEAQ (reference sequence). The CDR3 spans 13 residues.

This clonotype was seen only a few times. CDR3 sequence (DNA): TGCGCCAGCAGCGTCGCCTTAGCGGGGGAAGCCTACAATGAGCAGTTCTTC. Its protein is CASSVALAGEAYNEQFF. This chain uses TRBV5-1 with TRBJ2-1; TRBD2 aligns across 9 bases. With V trimmed by 4 bases and J by 2 bases, 10 bases remained unmatched. The CDR3 totals 17 residues. The V gene's germline CDR1 is SGHRS and CDR2 YFSETQ.

This clonotype was counted at least ten times. The chain employs TRBV7-8 and TRBJ2-1; 10 bases match TRBD2. CDR3 length: 18 residues. Germline V lookup: CDR1 SGHVS, CDR2 FQNEAQ. J lost 4 bases, V lost 2 bases, and 11 bases had no gene match. In DNA, the CDR3 is TGTGCCAGCAGCTTACTAGCGGGGGCCCCCACGTGGTACAATGAGCAGTTCTTC. Amino acid sequence: CASSLLAGAPTWYNEQFF. The variable domain in full, completed from reference TRBV7-8 and TRBJ2-1, reads GAGVSQSPRYKVAKRGQDVALRCDPISGHVSLFWYQQALGQGPEFLTYFQNEAQLDKSGLPSDRFFAERPEGSVSTLKIQRTQQEDSAVYLCASSLLAGAPTWYNEQFFGPGTRLTVL.

Notes on this clonotype: One base away lies a much larger clone, so this may be a sequencing read error. This rearrangement joins TRBV7-6 to TRBJ2-5, with 9 bases matching TRBD2. Germline CDR1 is SGHVS and CDR2 is FNYEAQ. The CDR3 has 16 residues. CDR3: CASSLALAGVQETHYF. Written as DNA, the CDR3 is TGTGCCAGCAGCTTAGCCTTAGCGGGGGTACAAGAGACCCACTACTTC.

About this clonotype itself: This clone may be a read error of a much larger clone one base away. The chain combines TRBV7-3 with TRBJ2-5, with a possible D match to TRBD2 (6 bases). Germline CDR1 SGHTA, CDR2 FQGTGA. The CDR3 is 14 residues long. This chain's CDR3 is CAISFGGRRETQYF. The CDR3 DNA sequence: TGTGCCATCAGCTTCGGGGGTAGAAGAGAGACCCAGTACTTC.

This clonotype occurred many times. The J gene is TRBJ1-1, the V gene TRBV28; D unresolved. This CDR3 contains 16 residues. Trimming removed 3 bases at V and 0 bases at J, with 14 bases between. The germline CDR1 and CDR2 sequences are MDHEN and SYDVKM. CDR3 DNA: TGTGCCAGCAGTTTGGCGGCAGGTGAGATGAACACTGAAGCTTTCTTT. Protein: CASSLAAGEMNTEAFF.

This clonotype came up many times. The V gene is TRBV20-1, the J gene TRBJ2-7; 8 bases map to TRBD2. Germline V lookup: CDR1 DFQATT, CDR2 SNEGSKA (reference sequence). CDR3 length equals 14 residues. Trimming removed 3 bases from V and 1 base from J; junction bases left unmatched: 5. CDR3 DNA: TGCAGTGCTAGCCTCGGGGGGGCTTCCTACGAGCAGTACTTC. This translates into CSASLGGASYEQYF.

There are many counts of this clonotype. The chain recombines TRBV19 with TRBJ1-5; D is ambiguous. CDR1 is LNHDA and CDR2 is SQIVND in the germline V gene (reference sequence). V lost 3 bases and J 3 bases, leaving 24 bases between the germline ends. The CDR3 consists of 19 residues. The CDR3 DNA reads TGTGCCAGTAGTATCTATCCCGGGAGTTGGATGGCGGACAATCAGCCCCAGCATTTT. The encoded protein is CASSIYPGSWMADNQPQHF.

This clonotype was recorded at least ten times. The genes are TRBV5-1 and TRBJ2-1, with TRBD2 matching 11 bases. Trimming removed 3 bases from V and 5 bases from J; junction bases left unmatched: 10. Germline V gives CDR1 SGHRS, CDR2 YFSETQ. The CDR3 has 17 residues. CDR3 amino acids: CASSSPLGTSGNNEQFF. The CDR3 DNA sequence: TGCGCCAGCAGCTCGCCCCTAGGGACTAGCGGCAACAATGAGCAGTTCTTC.

This clonotype has ten or more counts. J is TRBJ1-4 and V is TRBV4-2, with D hard to call. The CDR3 is made up of 16 amino acids. V was trimmed by 1 base and J by 4 bases, leaving 13 bases between them. The germline CDR1 and CDR2 sequences are LGHNA and YNFKEQ. CDR3 nucleotide sequence: TGTGCCAGCAGCCAAGTTGGGCAGTCGTATAATGAAAAACTGTTTTTT. The encoded protein is CASSQVGQSYNEKLFF.

This clonotype was seen many times. V gene TRBV24-1 combines with J gene TRBJ2-1, with 7 positions matching TRBD1. V dropped 4 bases and J dropped 8; count of bases not matched to a gene: 7. CDR1 and CDR2 from the germline V gene are KGHDR and SFDVKD. The CDR3 runs to 14 residues. As DNA, the CDR3 is TGTGCCACCAGTGACCGTAGACAGGGATATGAGCAGTTCTTC. Translated: CATSDRRQGYEQFF.

This clonotype was detected many times. The V call is TRBV3-1, the J call TRBJ2-1, with D maybe TRBD1 (5 bases). The CDR3 is made up of 19 amino acids. The V gene lost 0 bases and the J gene lost 5 bases, with 23 bases spanning the gap. Germline V gene sequence: CDR1 LGHDT, CDR2 YNNKEL (reference sequence). CDR3 in DNA: TGTGCCAGCAGCCAAGATGTGCCCGGGTTAGCAGGGCTACACAATGAGCAGTTCTTC. This codes for CASSQDVPGLAGLHNEQFF.

This clonotype appeared a single time. A single base separates this from a much larger clone, so it may be a read error. The genes are TRBV7-2 and TRBJ2-1; D might be TRBD2 (6 bases). Germline V gene data show CDR1 as SGHTA and CDR2 as FQGNSA. The CDR3 sequence is 14 residues long. V was shortened by 3 bases and J by 7 bases, with 13 bases between the two germline ends. The CDR3 is CASSFEGLCNEQFF. For the CDR3, the DNA is TGTGCCAGCAGCTTCGAGGGACTCTGTAATGAGCAGTTCTTC.

This rearrangement joins TRBV5-4 to TRBJ2-5; 9 bases map to TRBD1. Germline V gene data show CDR1 as SGHNT and CDR2 as YYREEE (reference sequence). The CDR3 runs to 18 residues. After removal of 0 bases from V and 4 bases from J, the junction contained 13 bases not matched to a gene. CDR3 amino acids: CASSLDRGPVLDGETQYF. The CDR3 DNA follows: TGTGCCAGCAGCTTGGACAGGGGGCCGGTCTTGGACGGAGAGACCCAGTACTTC.

This clonotype was seen many times. The J gene is TRBJ2-3, the V gene TRBV28, with 8 bases that match TRBD2. The CDR3 length is 16 residues. V was pared by 2 bases and J by 0 bases, with 4 bases of the junction left unmatched. CDR1 is MDHEN, CDR2 SYDVKM, per germline. Here the CDR3 DNA reads TGTGCCAGCAGTTTACTGGGCGGGGGGAGCACAGATACGCAGTATTTT. Translated, it gives CASSLLGGGSTDTQYF.

In this sample, this clonotype turned up many times. The V gene is TRBV27, the J gene TRBJ2-1, with D unclear. CDR3 size: 14 residues. Germline CDR1 is MNHEY and CDR2 is SMNVEV (reference sequence). V dropped 0 bases and J dropped 4 bases, with 7 bases sitting between them. The CDR3 loop is CASSLSQVYNEQFF. For the CDR3, the DNA is TGTGCCAGCAGTTTATCGCAGGTTTACAATGAGCAGTTCTTC.

In its sample, this clonotype was seen a few times. The chain has TRBV6-1 and TRBJ2-1; 9 bases agree with TRBD1. Trimming removed 5 bases from V and 5 bases from J; junction bases left unmatched: 4. The CDR3 spans 14 residues. Germline CDR1 reads MNHNS; CDR2 reads SASEGT. The DNA of the CDR3 is TGTGCCAGCAGTACCGGGACAGGGCACAATGAGCAGTTCTTC. This encodes CASSTGTGHNEQFF.

This clonotype was seen ten or more times. J is TRBJ1-1 and V is TRBV5-1; TRBD1 matches at 9 bases. There are 15 residues in the CDR3. The junction had 6 bases not matched to a gene; V was cut back by 4 bases and J by 2 bases. Germline CDR1 is SGHRS and CDR2 is YFSETQ. CDR3 residues: CASSPTGGGNTEAFF. The CDR3 DNA reads TGCGCCAGCAGCCCGACAGGGGGGGGAAACACTGAAGCTTTCTTT.

This clonotype was seen many times. The V and J genes are TRBV5-1 and TRBJ1-1; 7 positions agree with TRBD1. Unmatched junction bases numbered 3, after V lost 1 base and J lost 0 bases. The CDR3 is 15 amino acids. Germline-derived CDR1 and CDR2 are SGHRS and YFSETQ. CDR3 protein: CASSLTGQLNTEAFF. CDR3 nucleotide sequence: TGCGCCAGCAGCTTGACGGGACAGTTGAACACTGAAGCTTTCTTT.

This clonotype was detected ten times or more. This chain links TRBV7-2 with TRBJ2-5, with TRBD2 matching over 14 bases. There are 16 residues in the CDR3. V shed 5 bases, J shed 1 base, and the junction held 3 bases outside the gene matches. Per the germline V gene, CDR1 is SGHTA and CDR2 is FQGNSA. CDR3 residues: CASSVGLAGVQETQYF. The CDR3 DNA reads TGTGCCAGCAGCGTGGGACTAGCGGGGGTCCAAGAGACCCAGTACTTC.

The V call is TRBV11-2, the J call TRBJ1-2, with no clear D. In germline, CDR1 is SGHAT, CDR2 FQNNGV. This CDR3 has 18 residues. The V and J ends lost 5 bases and 4 bases respectively, with 26 bases between them. The CDR3 protein is CASSPRSTFKTNLYGYTF. The CDR3 region has the DNA TGTGCCAGCAGCCCTAGGTCCACTTTCAAAACAAACCTCTATGGCTACACCTTC.

This clonotype showed up many times. This chain connects TRBV27 to TRBJ1-5; 7 bases map to TRBD1. With 3 bases clipped from V and 6 bases from J, the junction kept 2 bases outside the gene matches. This CDR3 is 13 amino acids long. Germline CDR1 reads MNHEY; CDR2 reads SMNVEV (reference sequence). The CDR3 loop is CASSFEGAQPQHF. CDR3 in DNA: TGTGCCAGCAGTTTTGAGGGGGCTCAGCCCCAGCATTTT.

This clonotype appeared many times. CDR3 in amino acids: CASSPGDAIVLTHTEAFF. The CDR3, as DNA: TGCGCCAGCAGCCCCGGCGACGCGATAGTTTTAACGCACACTGAAGCTTTCTTT. This chain links TRBV4-1 with TRBJ1-1; unclear D gene. CDR1 is MGHRA, CDR2 YSYEKL, per germline. V was cut by 4 bases and J by 3 bases, with 24 bases left in between. This CDR3 region has 18 residues.

This clonotype has a count of ten or more. The chain couples TRBV29-1 to TRBJ2-7, with D uncertain. The V gene lost 6 bases and the J gene lost 0 bases, with 9 bases spanning the gap. Germline CDR1 SQVTM, CDR2 ANQGSEA. This CDR3 spans 12 amino acids. The CDR3 DNA reads TGCAGCGTCGCCGATTCCTCCTACGAGCAGTACTTC. This encodes CSVADSSYEQYF.